The source of this TCR beta chain is a study of vaccination effects on CD4 cells after COVID-19. Study background: Two doses of BNT162b2 or mRNA-1273 vaccine were administered to participants.

Regarding this clone: As yet, its antigen is unknown.

Culturing for nine to ten days preceded CD4+ T cell isolation. Germline CDR1 and CDR2: KGHSH and LQKENI. Trimming pared 1 base from V and 0 bases from J, leaving 19 bases between. The CDR3 extends over 18 amino acids. Assay used: immunoSEQ multiplex PCR; TCRdb lists only in-frame clones, some missing. The sample includes approximately 60,000 clones, about 69% of them seen just once. The V gene is TRBV18, the J gene TRBJ2-7; D may correspond to TRBD1 or TRBD2 (5 bases each). Source: CD4+ T cells from PBMCs cultured without peptide, taken before COVID-19 vaccination. This clonotype was obtained from a human donor who had a prior SARS-CoV-2 infection. In nucleotides, the CDR3 is TGTGCCAGCTCACCACGTTCGGCGAGGGACCTAAGCTCCTACGAGCAGTACTTC. Translating it yields CASSPRSARDLSSYEQYF.